Included here is one TCR beta chain sequence, with context. V was trimmed by 1 base and J by 6 bases, leaving 5 bases between them. CDR3 length: 12 residues. Germline loops: CDR1 SGHRS, CDR2 YFSETQ. This record comes from a study of blood T cell repertoires in COVID-19. In the study overall: PBMCs, B-cell-depleted T cells, or T cells were the source of the cDNA or gDNA that made up the material.

As handled by the study authors: Estimates of nucleated cell counts were drawn from the amplification of reference gene primers. TCRdb's table, derived via immunoSEQ multiplex PCR, lists solely in-frame clones and lacks some. V, J and clone size are those of that table, while D and trimming were read from the DNA. The profile shows around 200,000 clones, more than 70% of them singletons. Enrolled through a virtual design, the participants were between roughly 18 and 95 years of age and came from 24 US areas. Participant-reported clinical history was the basis for cohort assignment. The V gene is TRBV5-1, the J gene TRBJ1-5; no clear D gene. This receptor was identified in a middle-aged man with acute COVID-19. The specimen sequenced was PBMCs or T cells enriched from blood (not recorded which). The CDR3 protein is CASSLTGQPQHF. For the CDR3, the DNA is TGCGCCAGCAGCTTGACGGGTCAGCCCCAGCATTTT.